One sample yielded the 29 T cell receptor beta chains listed below, sequenced in a study of T cells in Graves' hyperthyroidism and ophthalmopathy. Researchers took RNA transcripts and amplified the TCR beta CDR3 regions from them. HTBI primers were used for first-round RT-PCR of the TCR CDR3. MiXCR, run by TCRdb on the multiplex PCR reads, gives a single entry per CDR3 protein. The sample has about 590,000 distinct CDR3 sequences, about 15% seen once. Material for sequencing was blood. These receptors came from a woman aged 30 to 39 with Graves' hyperthyroidism.

This clonotype has at least ten counts. The CDR3 DNA is TGTGCCAGCAGCTTGCCCGGAGCCAAGGATACGCAGTATTTT. This encodes CASSLPGAKDTQYF. The chain couples TRBV5-5 to TRBJ2-3; D gene uncertain. With 1 base removed from V and 6 bases from J, the gap between germline ends came to 12 bases. The length of the CDR3 is 14 residues. Germline lookup yields CDR1 SGHKS and CDR2 YYEKEE (reference sequence). The variable domain in full, with the rest retrieved from reference TRBV5-5 and TRBJ2-3, is DAGVTQSPTHLIKTRGQQVTLRCSPISGHKSVSWYQQVLGQGPQFIFQYYEKEERGRGNFPDRFSARQFPNYSSELNVNALLLGDSALYLCASSLPGAKDTQYFGPGTRLTVL.

This clonotype has a count of ten or more. The rearrangement joins TRBV11-2 to TRBJ2-3; the D is unclear. This CDR3 region has 15 residues. Trimming left V 5 bases short and J 2 bases short, with 14 bases between. Germline lookup yields CDR1 SGHAT and CDR2 FQNNGV. The CDR3 here is CASSKERYVTDTQYF. The CDR3 nucleotides read TGTGCCAGCAGCAAGGAGAGATATGTCACAGATACGCAGTATTTT.

The sample holds many counts of this clonotype. The chain is built from TRBV27 and TRBJ1-1; 11 positions match TRBD1. This CDR3 is built from 17 residues. Per the germline V gene, CDR1 is MNHEY and CDR2 is SMNVEV (reference sequence). V dropped 5 bases and J dropped 5; count of bases not matched to a gene: 13. The chain's CDR3 is CASSIPGTGGGFTEAFF. CDR3 DNA: TGTGCCAGCAGTATACCGGGGACAGGGGGAGGGTTTACTGAAGCTTTCTTT.

This clonotype showed up just a few times. The V gene is TRBV20-1, the J gene TRBJ2-2, with D unclear. Deletions cut 5 bases from V and 8 bases from J, with 15 bases between. CDR3 length equals 13 residues. CDR1 and CDR2 (germline): DFQATT, SNEGSKA (reference sequence). The CDR3 region has the DNA TGCAGTGCTCCCCTTATGGGATGGGGGGAGCTGTTTTTT. Translation gives CSAPLMGWGELFF.

At least ten counts were recorded for this clonotype. This sequence joins TRBV20-1 and TRBJ1-6; perhaps TRBD1 as D (5 bases). CDR1 is DFQATT, CDR2 SNEGSKA, per germline (reference sequence). V lost 1 base to trimming and J lost 0 bases, with 10 bases between them. The length of the CDR3 is 16 residues. For the CDR3, the DNA is TGCAGTGCTAGAGTGGTACAGGACTCCTATAATTCACCCCTCCACTTT. It is translated as CSARVVQDSYNSPLHF.

This clonotype was recorded at least ten times. Its ends do not fully match the called genes, so a read error is possible. The CDR3: CASSLDRSTDTQYF. Here the CDR3 DNA reads TGTGCCAGCAGTCTGGACAGAAGCACAGATACGCAGTATTTT. This sequence joins TRBV5-1 and TRBJ2-3, with D perhaps TRBD1 (6 bases). The CDR3 spans 14 residues. Germline V gene lookup returns CDR1 SGHRS and CDR2 YFSETQ.

This clonotype was seen repeatedly, ten times or more. V gene TRBV27 combines with J gene TRBJ2-3; D gene ambiguous. Germline assignment: CDR1 MNHEY and CDR2 SMNVEV (reference sequence). V lost 1 base, J lost 4 bases, and 12 bases lay in between. This CDR3 has 15 amino acids. The CDR3 loop is CASSLLDAGADTQYF. The CDR3 nucleotides read TGTGCCAGCAGTTTATTGGACGCCGGCGCAGATACGCAGTATTTT.

Many counts were recorded for this clonotype. The V call is TRBV6-1, the J call TRBJ2-1; TRBD2 is a possible D gene (5 bases). Germline CDR1 and CDR2: MNHNS and SASEGT. This CDR3 spans 12 amino acids. Trimming pared 7 bases from V and 12 bases from J, leaving 16 bases between. CDR3 protein: CASTPERDVQFF. CDR3 DNA sequence: TGTGCCAGCACCCCCGAGAGGGATGTGCAGTTCTTC.

This clonotype was detected only a few times. CDR3 amino acids: CASSLTGQDFTEAFF. CDR3 nucleotides: TGTGCCAGCAGCTTAACGGGACAGGACTTCACTGAAGCTTTCTTT. The chain recombines TRBV7-3 with TRBJ1-1; 8 nucleotides align to TRBD1. This CDR3 comprises 15 residues. Germline assignment: CDR1 SGHTA and CDR2 FQGTGA. V lost 0 bases to trimming and J lost 4 bases; unmatched junction nucleotides: 4.

With respect to this clonotype: Given a much more abundant clone one base away, this may be a read error. V is TRBV12-3 or TRBV12-4 and J is TRBJ2-1, with 9 bases aligning to TRBD2. V shed 1 base, J shed 8 bases, and the junction held 12 bases outside the gene matches. This CDR3 contains 17 residues. This CDR3 is CASSLGFRTSEEYEQFF. CDR3 coding DNA: TGTGCCAGCAGTTTAGGATTTAGGACTAGCGAGGAATATGAGCAGTTCTTC.

For the CDR3, the DNA is TGCAGTGCTGGGACTAGCAGGATAAGCACAGATACGCAGTATTTT. This translates into CSAGTSRISTDTQYF. The rearrangement links TRBV20-1 to TRBJ2-3, with 9 bases identical to TRBD2. The junction had 6 bases not matched to a gene; V was cut back by 5 bases and J by 0 bases. The germline V gene has CDR1 DFQATT and CDR2 SNEGSKA (reference sequence). The CDR3 has 15 residues.

V and J are TRBV4-3 and TRBJ2-1; TRBD2 matches 12 bases. With 2 bases clipped from V and 4 bases from J, the junction kept 3 bases outside the gene matches. The germline V gene has CDR1 LGHNA and CDR2 YSLEER. This CDR3 comprises 16 residues. CDR3 nucleotides: TGCGCCAGCAGCCAACTAGCGGGAGGGAGGTACAATGAGCAGTTCTTC. Translated, it gives CASSQLAGGRYNEQFF.

This sequence joins TRBV20-1 and TRBJ1-1; TRBD1 matches 7 bases. J lost 1 base, V lost 5 bases, and 4 bases had no gene match. The germline V gene encodes CDR1 DFQATT and CDR2 SNEGSKA (reference sequence). The length of the CDR3 is 13 residues. The CDR3 region has the DNA TGCAGTGCTTATAACAGGGGGAACACTGAAGCTTTCTTT. It translates to CSAYNRGNTEAFF.

This clonotype was observed many times. The chain couples TRBV12-3 or TRBV12-4 to TRBJ2-7; 9 positions agree with TRBD2. With 8 bases clipped from V and 3 bases from J, the junction kept 8 bases outside the gene matches. The CDR3 extends over 14 amino acids. The CDR3 bases are TGTGCCAGCGGCTCCGGGACTAGCAGCTACGAGCAGTACTTC. Encoded protein: CASGSGTSSYEQYF.

This clonotype was seen many times. The chain links TRBV7-3 to TRBJ1-1, with a tentative D call TRBD1 (5 bases). Trimming removed 5 bases from V and 1 base from J, with 17 bases in between. Germline V CDR1 and CDR2: SGHTA, FQGTGA. The CDR3 has 16 residues. This CDR3 is CASSLSTEGPNTEAFF. The CDR3 region has the DNA TGTGCCAGCAGCCTATCGACCGAGGGACCGAACACTGAAGCTTTCTTT.

This clonotype was seen a handful of times. The J gene is TRBJ2-2, the V gene TRBV11-2; D unresolved. Germline loops: CDR1 SGHAT, CDR2 FQNNGV. V dropped 1 base and J dropped 4 bases, with 7 bases sitting between them. The CDR3 consists of 14 residues. DNA of the CDR3: TGTGCCAGCAGCTTAGGGGCTAGCACCGGGGAGCTGTTTTTT. It yields the protein CASSLGASTGELFF.

This clonotype came up many times. This sequence joins TRBV6-2 or TRBV6-3 and TRBJ2-5, with D uncertain. This CDR3 region has 10 residues. From germline, CDR1 is MNHEY and CDR2 SVGEGT. Trimming took 8 bases from V and 5 from J, leaving 6 bases between them. The DNA of the CDR3 is TGTGCCAGCTCGTACGAGACCCAGTACTTC. Translating it yields CASSYETQYF.

This clonotype has at least ten counts. V usage is TRBV28 and J usage is TRBJ2-3; D may correspond to TRBD1 or TRBD2 (5 bases each). Germline lookup yields CDR1 MDHEN and CDR2 SYDVKM. Trimming removed 8 bases at V and 2 bases at J, with 20 bases between. The CDR3 sequence is 16 residues long. DNA for the CDR3: TGTGCCAGCCGCGACCAACTCAGCGGACACACAGATACGCAGTATTTT. Its protein is CASRDQLSGHTDTQYF.

This clonotype was counted at least ten times. The V call is TRBV6-1, the J call TRBJ1-6, with D possibly being TRBD1 (5 bases). This CDR3 spans 13 amino acids. The germline gives CDR1 MNHNS, CDR2 SASEGT. V dropped 7 bases and J dropped 6 bases, with 10 bases sitting between them. CDR3 protein: CASTTASNSPLHF. Written as DNA, the CDR3 is TGTGCCAGCACGACAGCAAGTAATTCACCCCTCCACTTT.

The sample holds a few counts of this clonotype. This chain links TRBV4-2 with TRBJ2-1, with no clear D. The CDR3 extends over 13 amino acids. The V end was cut by 0 bases, the J end by 4 bases, with 4 bases between. Germline CDR1 is LGHNA and CDR2 is YNFKEQ. In DNA form, the CDR3 reads TGTGCCAGCAGCCAAGACCAATACAATGAGCAGTTCTTC. Protein product: CASSQDQYNEQFF.

This clonotype showed up many times. CDR3 loop: CSVATQGRFTEAFF. The CDR3 DNA reads TGCAGCGTTGCGACACAGGGGCGATTCACTGAAGCTTTCTTT. V is TRBV29-1 and J is TRBJ1-1, with TRBD1 matching 7 bases. The CDR3 extends over 14 amino acids. Per the germline V gene, CDR1 is SQVTM and CDR2 is ANQGSEA. J lost 4 bases, V lost 4 bases, and 9 bases had no gene match.

This clonotype was counted between two and nine times. J is TRBJ1-1 and V is TRBV10-3; 7 positions match TRBD1. CDR3 size: 14 residues. Trimming cost V 7 bases and J 1 base; bases outside gene matches: 6. Looked up from germline, CDR1 is ENHRY and CDR2 is SYGVKD. CDR3 DNA: TGTGCCATCACCAGACAGGGATCGAACACTGAAGCTTTCTTT. Translation gives CAITRQGSNTEAFF.

This clonotype came up many times. The rearrangement uses TRBV28 and TRBJ1-1; no firm D call. V was cut by 3 bases and J by 11 bases, with 16 bases left in between. Germline assignment: CDR1 MDHEN and CDR2 SYDVKM. CDR3 length equals 13 residues. The CDR3 spells CASSFPQEAEAFF. CDR3 bases: TGTGCCAGCAGTTTTCCCCAGGAGGCGGAGGCTTTCTTT. The variable domain in full, with the rest retrieved from reference TRBV28 and TRBJ1-1, is DVKVTQSSRYLVKRTGEKVFLECVQDMDHENMFWYRQDPGLGLRLIYFSYDVKMKEKGDIPEGYSVSREKKERFSLILESASTNQTSMYLCASSFPQEAEAFFGQGTRLTVV.

This clonotype showed up many times. The rearrangement joins TRBV5-1 to TRBJ1-1; 7 positions agree with TRBD1. Losses at the gene ends were 0 bases for V and 3 bases for J; bases not matched to a gene: 2. Germline CDR1 SGHRS, CDR2 YFSETQ. The CDR3 totals 14 residues. CDR3 sequence: CASSLGTGHTEAFF. The CDR3 DNA sequence: TGCGCCAGCAGCTTGGGGACAGGCCACACTGAAGCTTTCTTT.

This clonotype was seen repeatedly, ten times or more. The genes are TRBV27 and TRBJ2-2; D uncertain. This CDR3 is built from 14 residues. Trimming removed 4 bases from V and 6 bases from J, with 12 bases in between. In germline, CDR1 is MNHEY, CDR2 SMNVEV (reference sequence). The CDR3 DNA reads as TGTGCCAGCAGTTCTGGGCTAGACCCCGGGGAGCTGTTTTTT. This translates into CASSSGLDPGELFF.

The count of this clonotype is one. CDR3 sequence (DNA): TGTGCCACCAGTGATGGGCGGGACATCCGCACAGATACGCAGTATTTT. This sequence encodes CATSDGRDIRTDTQYF. J is TRBJ2-3 and V is TRBV24-1; D may match TRBD1 or TRBD2 (6 bases each). The CDR3 consists of 16 residues. CDR1 and CDR2 from the germline V gene are KGHDR and SFDVKD. Trimming took 3 bases from V and 1 from J, leaving 13 bases between them.

The chain carries TRBV28 and TRBJ2-1, with 8 bases fitting TRBD1. CDR3 length: 18 amino acids. V lost 5 bases to trimming and J lost 7 bases; unmatched junction nucleotides: 19. Looked up from germline, CDR1 is MDHEN and CDR2 is SYDVKM. CDR3 in DNA: TGTGCCAGCAGTGGACCCGGGACAGGCGGAGGGCTCGGGAATGAGCAGTTCTTC. As protein: CASSGPGTGGGLGNEQFF. The full variable domain, its missing parts supplied by reference TRBV28 and TRBJ2-1, is DVKVTQSSRYLVKRTGEKVFLECVQDMDHENMFWYRQDPGLGLRLIYFSYDVKMKEKGDIPEGYSVSREKKERFSLILESASTNQTSMYLCASSGPGTGGGLGNEQFFGPGTRLTVL.

The table lists this clonotype with many counts. The V gene is TRBV3-1, the J gene TRBJ2-7; no clear D gene. CDR3 length equals 16 residues. Germline V CDR1 and CDR2: LGHDT, YNNKEL (reference sequence). V dropped 0 bases and J dropped 2 bases, with 14 bases sitting between them. This CDR3 is CASSQEKGRLAYEQYF. In DNA, the CDR3 is TGTGCCAGCAGCCAAGAAAAGGGTCGGCTGGCCTACGAGCAGTACTTC.

The chain couples TRBV7-8 to TRBJ2-1; D possibly corresponds to TRBD2 (5 bases). V shed 5 bases and J shed 10 bases, with 15 bases lying between them. The CDR3 extends over 13 amino acids. Germline CDR1 SGHVS, CDR2 FQNEAQ. CDR3 DNA sequence: TGTGCCAGCAGCCCGTTTAGAGGGTTCGAGCAGTTCTTC. Amino acids: CASSPFRGFEQFF.